The text below deals with one T cell receptor beta chain. Its cognate antigen is unknown. Some clones are missing from TCRdb's copy, which holds only in-frame ones; the method was immunoSEQ multiplex PCR. Found here are more than 400,000 clones, less than 96% of them singletons; the top ten hold roughly 0.06%. Recent vaccinations or acute infections were absent in the healthy HIV-negative adult donors. This entry comes from a study of shared clonotypes between healthy human individuals. Study-wide findings and caveats: Naive subsets, compared against memory subsets, generally had larger estimated richness values.

Germline CDR1 MNHEY, CDR2 SMNVEV (reference sequence). The CDR3 is made up of 14 amino acids. The V end was cut by 8 bases, the J end by 4 bases, with 17 bases between. The V and J genes are TRBV27 and TRBJ1-2; TRBD1 is a possible D gene (6 bases). The sequence was obtained from a woman under 40 in good health. Sequenced material: naive CD4+ T cells sorted from blood. Documented subset: CD45RA+ positively selected. As DNA, the CDR3 is TGTGCCAGCCGAAACAGGGCATCCCTCTATGGCTACACCTTC. Its translation: CASRNRASLYGYTF.